The sequence of this TCR beta chain was determined in a study of spatial heterogeneity in lung cancer. Regarding the study as a whole: TCRs found ubiquitously expanded in tumor appeared in blood more at resection than at follow-up.

Time point here: sample taken at primary tumor resection. Sequencing covered unsorted whole RNA taken from tumor, nontumor lung or frozen PBMC. Untreated early-stage non-small cell lung cancer patients, 72 in total, were the donors. The CDR3 consists of 14 residues. Germline CDR1 SEHNR, CDR2 FQNEAQ (reference sequence). Regarding this clonotype: The antigen is not known. A junction boundary mismatches the germline segment, possibly from a read error.

MiXCR, run by TCRdb on the 5' RACE reads, gives a single entry per CDR3 protein. The table records about 85,000 distinct CDR3 sequences, approximately 21% of them present only once. The TCR was taken from a male donor with early-stage non-small cell lung cancer. The V call is TRBV7-9, the J call TRBJ2-5, with TRBD1 matching 7 bases. Sample: PBMCs, taken at surgery. The CDR3 sequence: CTSSLVTGAETQYF. In nucleotides, the CDR3 is TGTACCAGCAGCTTAGTAACAGGGGCAGAGACCCAGTACTTC.